What follows are 20 T cell receptor beta chains derived from one specimen sequenced in a study of blood T cell repertoires in COVID-19. The table came from immunoSEQ multiplex PCR; TCRdb's copy has only in-frame clones and leaves some out. The sample carries approximately 200,000 clones, 90% to 95% recorded once. Sequencing was performed on peripheral blood. The receptors shown here come from a man aged 30 to 45 with COVID-19, enrolled during active disease.

This chain uses TRBV5-1 with TRBJ2-3; the match to TRBD1 covers 10 bases. The V segment lost 0 bases and the J segment 5 bases; nucleotides outside the gene matches: 6. This CDR3 spans 16 amino acids. CDR1 SGHRS and CDR2 YFSETQ come from the germline V gene. CDR3 residues: CASSLEGDRGIDTQYF. The CDR3, as DNA: TGCGCCAGCAGCTTGGAGGGGGACAGGGGAATAGATACGCAGTATTTT.

This chain uses TRBV3-1 (or the pseudogene TRBV3-2) with TRBJ1-2; D is unclear. The CDR3 length is 13 residues. V was trimmed by 0 bases and J by 8 bases, leaving 10 bases between them. Germline CDR1 LGHDT, CDR2 YNNKEL (reference sequence). The CDR3: CASSQDGLGGYTF. The CDR3, as DNA: TGTGCCAGCAGCCAAGATGGACTTGGGGGCTACACCTTC.

The chain is built from TRBV5-1 and TRBJ1-2; possibly TRBD1 for D (6 bases). Germline CDR1 is SGHRS and CDR2 is YFSETQ. This CDR3 region has 14 residues. V lost 0 bases and J lost 6, with 12 bases in between. Here the CDR3 reads CASSLARGGDGYTF. The CDR3 bases are TGCGCCAGCAGCTTGGCCCGGGGGGGCGATGGCTACACCTTC.

The V call is TRBV6-5, the J call TRBJ1-2; 7 nucleotides match TRBD1. Germline trimming cut 7 bases from V and 2 bases from J; bases unmatched to any gene: 4. The CDR3 runs to 13 residues. Looked up from germline, CDR1 is MNHEY and CDR2 is SVGAGI. DNA of the CDR3: TGTGCCAGCACTAGGGGGCCCAACTATGGCTACACCTTC. Translating it yields CASTRGPNYGYTF.

The gene calls are TRBV7-9 and TRBJ1-4; TRBD1 agrees at 10 bases. Trimming removed 6 bases from V and 0 bases from J; junction bases left unmatched: 4. CDR3 size: 16 residues. CDR1 and CDR2 from the germline V gene are SEHNR and FQNEAQ (reference sequence). The DNA of the CDR3 is TGTGCCAGCAGAAGGACAGGGGGTGCAACTAATGAAAAACTGTTTTTT. This translates into CASRRTGGATNEKLFF. The full variable domain, completed using reference TRBV7-9 and TRBJ1-4, is DTGVSQNPRHKITKRGQNVTFRCDPISEHNRLYWYRQTLGQGPEFLTYFQNEAQLEKSRLLSDRFSAERPKGSFSTLEIQRTEQGDSAMYLCASRRTGGATNEKLFFGSGTQLSVL.

The chain joins TRBV6-5 to TRBJ1-1; D not certain. This CDR3 spans 14 amino acids. Germline V gives CDR1 MNHEY, CDR2 SVGAGI. The V gene lost 2 bases and the J gene lost 4 bases, with 11 bases spanning the gap. CDR3 in DNA: TGTGCCAGCAGTTACGGCCCCACGGGCACTGAAGCTTTCTTT. Amino acids: CASSYGPTGTEAFF.

The chain combines TRBV13 with TRBJ1-3; D perhaps matches TRBD1 (5 bases). The CDR3 runs to 14 residues. The V gene lost 5 bases and the J gene lost 1 base, with 9 bases spanning the gap. Germline V gene lookup returns CDR1 PRHDT and CDR2 FYEKMQ (reference sequence). CDR3 coding DNA: TGTGCCAGCAGCGGGGGAGGATCTGGAAACACCATATATTTT. Amino acid sequence: CASSGGGSGNTIYF.

The chain joins TRBV4-1 to TRBJ2-4; TRBD1 matches at 10 bases. This CDR3 region has 18 residues. V gave up 0 bases and J gave up 6 bases; unmatched junction bases: 11. Germline lookup yields CDR1 MGHRA and CDR2 YSYEKL. CDR3 nucleotides: TGCGCCAGCAGCCAAGACGGGACTAGGACAGGGGGGGGAAACATTCAGTACTTC. It encodes CASSQDGTRTGGGNIQYF.

This clone has more than one count but fewer than ten. Distinct nucleotide sequences in the sample also encode this CDR3. The rearrangement joins TRBV20-1 to TRBJ2-7; D not certain. Germline loops: CDR1 DFQATT, CDR2 SNEGSKA (reference sequence). V was clipped by 3 bases and J by 5 bases, with 8 bases between them. The CDR3 has 11 amino acids. CDR3: CSASSGHEQYF. As DNA, the CDR3 is TGCAGTGCTAGCAGTGGCCACGAGCAGTACTTC.

The chain links TRBV5-4 to TRBJ1-2, with D perhaps matching TRBD1 (5 bases). This CDR3 comprises 15 residues. The germline CDR1 and CDR2 sequences are SGHNT and YYREEE (reference sequence). V lost 1 base, J lost 4 bases, and 14 bases lay in between. The CDR3, as DNA: TGTGCCAGCAGCTTGTGGGGCGACATCTTCTATGGCTACACCTTC. Translation: CASSLWGDIFYGYTF.

V usage is TRBV7-2 and J usage is TRBJ1-5, with D perhaps matching TRBD1 (5 bases). Germline V gene data show CDR1 as SGHTA and CDR2 as FQGNSA. CDR3 length: 14 residues. Trimming stripped 7 bases from V and 0 bases from J, with 10 bases between. The CDR3 here is CASKPTGSNQPQHF. DNA for the CDR3: TGTGCCAGCAAGCCCACAGGTAGCAATCAGCCCCAGCATTTT.

The chain is built from TRBV10-3 and TRBJ1-5, with 11 bases lining up with TRBD1. Germline trimming cut 6 bases from V and 7 bases from J; bases unmatched to any gene: 8. Germline lookup yields CDR1 ENHRY and CDR2 SYGVKD. The CDR3 loop spans 15 amino acids. CDR3: CAISPGQGANQPQHF. Written as DNA, the CDR3 is TGTGCCATCAGCCCCGGACAGGGGGCGAACCAGCCCCAGCATTTT.

The chain is built from TRBV4-1 and TRBJ2-1; 7 positions match TRBD2. Unmatched junction bases numbered 13, after V lost 0 bases and J lost 5 bases. The CDR3 spans 18 residues. Per the germline V gene, CDR1 is MGHRA and CDR2 is YSYEKL. DNA for the CDR3: TGCGCCAGCAGCCAAGATGGGTTTGGGGCGGGGGTGAACAATGAGCAGTTCTTC. Amino acids: CASSQDGFGAGVNNEQFF.

The rearrangement uses TRBV5-5 and TRBJ1-6, with 9 bases matching TRBD1. The V gene's germline CDR1 is SGHKS and CDR2 YYEKEE (reference sequence). The V segment lost 4 bases and the J segment 5 bases; nucleotides outside the gene matches: 4. CDR3 length: 15 residues. The CDR3 DNA sequence: TGTGCCAGCAGCGGGGGGACAGGGCATAATTCACCCCTCCACTTT. Residues: CASSGGTGHNSPLHF.

CDR3 DNA: TGTGCCAGCAGCCCCAGAACCGGGACTAGCGGGGGGGCCATAGATACGCAGTATTTT. Its protein product is CASSPRTGTSGGAIDTQYF. The V gene is TRBV9, the J gene TRBJ2-3; TRBD2 matches at 16 bases. The CDR3 loop spans 19 amino acids. The germline V gene encodes CDR1 SGDLS and CDR2 YYNGEE. V lost 4 bases to trimming and J lost 5 bases; unmatched junction nucleotides: 13.

The CDR3 protein is CASSLTPLAAIQPQHF. The CDR3 nucleotides are TGTGCCAGCAGCTTAACCCCATTGGCGGCTATTCAGCCCCAGCATTTT. The chain links TRBV11-3 to TRBJ1-5; D unresolved. Between the trimmed V and J ends, which lost 2 bases and 6 bases, there was a span of 17 bases. Germline-derived CDR1 and CDR2 are SGHNT and YENEEA. This CDR3 spans 16 amino acids.

The chain has TRBV6-1 and TRBJ2-5; D gene ambiguous. Germline V lookup: CDR1 MNHNS, CDR2 SASEGT. V dropped 1 base and J dropped 4 bases, with 7 bases sitting between them. The CDR3 has 13 amino acids. The CDR3 DNA reads as TGTGCCAGCAGTGAAGGGCCGGGAGAGACCCAGTACTTC. As protein: CASSEGPGETQYF.

The chain recombines TRBV14 with TRBJ2-2, with 10 bases aligning to TRBD2. Germline V gene lookup returns CDR1 SGHDN and CDR2 FVKESK. CDR3 length: 16 residues. The V segment lost 4 bases and the J segment 4 bases; nucleotides outside the gene matches: 6. CDR3 sequence: CASSPGTSATTGELFF. Written as DNA, the CDR3 is TGTGCCAGCAGCCCCGGGACTAGCGCTACCACCGGGGAGCTGTTTTTT.

This clone has only a few counts. The chain employs TRBV5-1 and TRBJ2-1, with D perhaps matching TRBD1 (5 bases). V was shortened by 0 bases and J by 0 bases, with 7 bases between the two germline ends. This CDR3 is built from 15 residues. CDR1 and CDR2 (germline): SGHRS, YFSETQ. The CDR3 is CASSLGQSSYNEQFF. The CDR3 DNA reads TGCGCCAGCAGCTTGGGACAGAGCTCCTACAATGAGCAGTTCTTC.

CDR3 protein: CASSSGHQNEKLFF. As DNA, the CDR3 is TGTGCCAGCAGCTCGGGACATCAGAATGAAAAACTGTTTTTT. V and J are TRBV7-9 and TRBJ1-4, with D possibly being TRBD1 (6 bases). This CDR3 spans 14 amino acids. Trimming pared 4 bases from V and 5 bases from J, leaving 11 bases between. From germline, CDR1 is SEHNR and CDR2 FQNEAQ (reference sequence).